Reported below is one T cell receptor beta chain. The CDR3 spans 15 residues. The V gene's germline CDR1 is SGHRS and CDR2 YFSETQ. The V and J ends lost 0 bases and 2 bases, in that order; junction bases with no gene match: 5. These data belong to a study of glioma-infiltrating T cells after dendritic cell vaccination. Background on the study: At biweekly intervals, patients got three intradermal dendritic cell vaccine injections.

Noted time point: after dendritic cell vaccination, including at tumor progression/relapse. Some clones are missing from TCRdb's copy, which holds only in-frame ones; the method was immunoSEQ multiplex PCR. The sample contains roughly 100,000 clones, almost 90% of which appear only once. Sample: blood, taken after dendritic cell vaccination. This clonotype originated in a human donor with glioblastoma. This chain links TRBV5-1 with TRBJ2-7; 7 bases are a match to TRBD1. The CDR3 protein is CASSLGGGETYEQYF. The CDR3 DNA follows: TGCGCCAGCAGCTTGGGAGGGGGCGAGACCTACGAGCAGTACTTC. The full variable domain, completed using reference TRBV5-1 and TRBJ2-7, is KAGVTQTPRYLIKTRGQQVTLSCSPISGHRSVSWYQQTPGQGLQFLFEYFSETQRNKGNFPGRFSGRQFSNSRSEMNVSTLELGDSALYLCASSLGGGETYEQYFGPGTRLTVT.